This T cell receptor beta chain was found in a study of T cells in Graves' hyperthyroidism and ophthalmopathy. Based on clinical symptoms, serum thyroxine and TRAb, thyroid ultrasound and orbital computed tomography, diagnoses were reached. Fresh peripheral blood, under 13 ml, was the source of the PBMCs. Study-level results: Ophthalmopathy prediction by the model preceded onset by a median approximately 5.9 months.

The CDR3 sequence is 15 residues long. Germline V gene lookup returns CDR1 MNHNS and CDR2 SASEGT. The germline V and J ends were trimmed by 6 bases and 4 bases, with 13 bases remaining between them. Researchers took RNA transcripts and amplified the TCR beta CDR3 regions from them. HTBI primers drove first-round RT-PCR of the TCR CDR3. TCRdb reprocessed the multiplex PCR reads with MiXCR, giving one entry per CDR3 protein. There are about 360,000 distinct CDR3 sequences in the sample; over 10% occur only once, and 9.2% lies in the top ten. This clonotype came up a few times. Its antigen remains unknown.

Material: blood. This sequence was found in a woman under 30 with Graves' hyperthyroidism. The V call is TRBV6-1, the J call TRBJ2-6; no firm D call. The CDR3 DNA sequence: TGTGCCAGCAGCCCGGCCCGAGCGGGGGCCAACGTCCTGACTTTC. As protein: CASSPARAGANVLTF.